This T cell receptor beta chain was captured in a study of T cells after yellow fever vaccination. In the study overall: Preparation of fractions with low cell numbers was performed using SMART-Seq v4 Ultra Low Input.

Germline CDR1 is ENHRY and CDR2 is SYGVKD. V was trimmed by 4 bases and J by 1 base, leaving 7 bases between them. The CDR3 is 13 residues long. Study findings and constraints: Booster samples showed a return of most primary-vaccination clones (almost 97% CD4, over 70% CD8). Although the secondary response was weaker, it peaked faster, at day 5 versus 15.

The 5'RACE template-switching step produced TCR cDNA and added a universal primer site and UMIs. From the 5' RACE reads, TCRdb called clonotypes with MiXCR, one entry per CDR3 protein. Of 600,000 to 750,000 distinct CDR3 sequences listed, around an eighth were seen once; the top ten hold about 16%. The table lists this clonotype with many counts. Antigen: not known. The chain recombines TRBV10-3 with TRBJ2-5, with D unresolved. The source is a man aged 25-40 years who received the YFV17D yellow fever vaccine. This specimen was PBMCs, taken on the day of the yellow fever booster vaccination. CDR3 sequence (DNA): TGTGCCATCAGTGGCCAGCCCCAAGAGACCCAGTACTTC. Protein sequence: CAISGQPQETQYF.